Sequencing of this TCR beta chain was carried out in a study of blood T cell repertoires in COVID-19. For the study at large: Researchers got acute and convalescent COVID-19 samples from the United States, Italy and Spain. PBMCs, B-cell-depleted T cells, or T cells were the source of the cDNA or gDNA that made up the material.

This clone was seen only once. This CDR3 is 15 amino acids long. Germline assignment: CDR1 SNHLY and CDR2 FYNNEI. The V gene lost 0 bases and the J gene lost 1 base, with 9 bases spanning the gap. How the authors handled the data: Counts of nucleated cells, estimated from reference gene primer amplification, were obtained. Sequencing was performed with immunoSEQ multiplex PCR; in TCRdb, only in-frame clones are kept and a portion is missing. That table supplies the V and J calls and clone size; D and trimming were determined from the DNA. Counted here are about 160,000 clones, less than 85% occurring once; the ten biggest clones make up about 3%.

This chain links TRBV2 with TRBJ1-1; D is unresolved. The origin of this receptor is a human donor with acute or convalescent COVID-19. The donor label of this sample is uncertain. Sample: peripheral blood. The CDR3 DNA sequence: TGTGCCAGCAGTGAAGCCGGGAGCCAGAACACTGAAGCTTTCTTT. This encodes CASSEAGSQNTEAFF.